These 27 T cell receptor beta chains were all obtained from the same sample, sequenced in a study of read filtering for tumor transcriptome and immune sequencing. From approximately 400 ng of RNA, a library with molecular barcoded alpha/delta and beta/gamma adaptors was made. Using its own MiXCR run on the reads, TCRdb lists one record per CDR3 protein. The repertoire consists of 130,000 or so distinct CDR3 sequences, with 13% occurring once and the leading ten covering more than 6.5%. The sequenced sample consisted of a population of CD138-negative cells sorted from bone marrow. The receptors stem from a donor aged 40 or over with multiple myeloma.

This clonotype was detected many times. The chain is built from TRBV29-1 and TRBJ1-1; 7 nucleotides agree with TRBD1. The CDR3 sequence is 14 residues long. The V segment lost 6 bases and the J segment 4 bases; nucleotides outside the gene matches: 11. Germline assignment: CDR1 SQVTM and CDR2 ANQGSEA. Here the CDR3 reads CSVREGAMVTEAFF. The CDR3 coding sequence is TGCAGCGTGCGGGAGGGGGCGATGGTCACTGAAGCTTTCTTT.

This clonotype was counted at least ten times. This chain uses TRBV20-1 with TRBJ1-5, with a weak D call TRBD1 (5 bases). The CDR3 consists of 14 residues. V was clipped by 0 bases and J by 3 bases, with 9 bases between them. Germline loops: CDR1 DFQATT, CDR2 SNEGSKA (reference sequence). The CDR3 region has the DNA TGCAGTGCTAGAGATAATGGGGCCAATCAGCCCCAGCATTTT. This translates into CSARDNGANQPQHF.

This clonotype was counted ten times or more. CDR3 sequence reads: CASSYTAGNTIYF. The CDR3 DNA is TGTGCCAGCAGCTATACGGCAGGAAACACCATATATTTT. The chain recombines TRBV7-6 with TRBJ1-3; D gene unclear. The CDR3 covers 13 residues. Looked up from germline, CDR1 is SGHVS and CDR2 is FNYEAQ. V was clipped by 4 bases and J by 4 bases, with 8 bases between them.

This rearrangement joins TRBV4-2 to TRBJ1-3; D gene uncertain. Trimming removed 2 bases at V and 1 base at J, with 24 bases between. Germline V gene lookup returns CDR1 LGHNA and CDR2 YNFKEQ. This CDR3 is 20 amino acids long. The CDR3 nucleotides read TGTGCCAGCAGCCAACTTCATTCATTAGAGGACGTCGAATCTGGAAACACCATATATTTT. This sequence encodes CASSQLHSLEDVESGNTIYF.

This clonotype was observed a few times. This chain links TRBV11-2 with TRBJ2-3, with D perhaps matching TRBD2 (6 bases). The CDR3 is 15 residues long. Trimming removed 4 bases from V and 5 bases from J, with 16 bases in between. The germline V gene encodes CDR1 SGHAT and CDR2 FQNNGV. The CDR3 sequence is CASSSLADGVDTQYF. The CDR3 DNA sequence: TGTGCCAGCAGCTCCTTAGCGGATGGGGTAGATACGCAGTATTTT. Full variable domain (missing parts from reference TRBV11-2 and TRBJ2-3): EAGVAQSPRYKIIEKRQSVAFWCNPISGHATLYWYQQILGQGPKLLIQFQNNGVVDDSQLPKDRFSAERLKGVDSTLKIQPAKLEDSAVYLCASSSLADGVDTQYFGPGTRLTVL.

The genes are TRBV6-6 and TRBJ1-5, with D perhaps matching TRBD1 (6 bases). V was trimmed by 5 bases and J by 1 base, leaving 9 bases between them. The germline V gene encodes CDR1 MNHNY and CDR2 SVGAGI (reference sequence). CDR3 length equals 14 residues. CDR3 in DNA: TGTGCCAGCAGTCGACAGGACAGCAATCAGCCCCAGCATTTT. Translated, it gives CASSRQDSNQPQHF.

This clonotype was seen repeatedly, ten times or more. The chain recombines TRBV20-1 with TRBJ2-1; 10 positions match TRBD2. Germline V gene data show CDR1 as DFQATT and CDR2 as SNEGSKA (reference sequence). V was pared by 0 bases and J by 11 bases, with 7 bases of the junction left unmatched. This CDR3 has 14 amino acids. The CDR3 region is CSAREAGTSAKQFF. The CDR3 DNA is TGCAGTGCTAGAGAGGCCGGGACTAGCGCTAAGCAGTTCTTC.

The CDR3 reads CASSLETGGFNNEQFF. The CDR3 bases are TGTGCCAGCAGCTTAGAGACAGGGGGCTTTAACAATGAGCAGTTCTTC. The rearrangement links TRBV7-2 to TRBJ2-1, with 10 nucleotides matching TRBD1. From germline, CDR1 is SGHTA and CDR2 FQGNSA. Germline trimming cut 1 base from V and 5 bases from J; bases unmatched to any gene: 5. The CDR3 totals 16 residues.

This clonotype was detected ten times or more. This sequence joins TRBV11-2 and TRBJ1-1; D is perhaps TRBD1 (5 bases). Trimming stripped 1 base from V and 4 bases from J, with 16 bases between. Germline CDR1 is SGHAT and CDR2 is FQNNGV. This CDR3 is built from 16 residues. CDR3 residues: CASSLVRSWGGTEAFF. CDR3 in DNA: TGTGCCAGCAGCTTAGTGCGCTCCTGGGGGGGCACTGAAGCTTTCTTT.

In this sample, this clonotype turned up many times. The V and J genes are TRBV6-1 and TRBJ1-5, with 7 bases lining up with TRBD1. Trimming removed 3 bases from V and 7 bases from J; junction bases left unmatched: 6. Germline loops: CDR1 MNHNS, CDR2 SASEGT. This CDR3 comprises 14 residues. CDR3 coding DNA: TGTGCCAGCAGTGAGACAGGGCCGGGGCAGCCCCAGCATTTT. Its translation is CASSETGPGQPQHF.

In its sample, this clonotype was seen many times. The V and J genes are TRBV5-4 and TRBJ2-3; a possible D gene is TRBD2 (5 bases). With 0 bases removed from V and 1 base from J, the gap between germline ends came to 12 bases. CDR1 is SGHNT, CDR2 YYREEE, per germline (reference sequence). The CDR3 extends over 16 amino acids. CDR3: CASSLARQLGTDTQYF. The CDR3 DNA sequence: TGTGCCAGCAGCTTGGCCCGACAACTAGGCACAGATACGCAGTATTTT.

A remark on this clonotype: This may be a read error, as it is one base from a much larger clone. The chain joins TRBV6-5 to TRBJ2-1; D may be TRBD1 or TRBD2 (5 bases each). Germline V gene sequence: CDR1 MNHEY, CDR2 SVGAGI. V was cut by 5 bases and J by 5 bases, with 7 bases left in between. The CDR3 spans 12 residues. The CDR3 loop is CASSEGHNEQFF. The CDR3 DNA reads TGTGCCAGCAGTGAGGGACACAATGAGCAGTTCTTC.

The V call is TRBV27, the J call TRBJ2-7, with no clear D. V was cut by 4 bases and J by 2 bases, with 9 bases left in between. Germline CDR1 reads MNHEY; CDR2 reads SMNVEV (reference sequence). This CDR3 spans 13 amino acids. CDR3 residues: CASSSFRAYEQYF. CDR3 coding DNA: TGTGCCAGCAGTTCTTTCCGCGCCTACGAGCAGTACTTC.

The chain carries TRBV20-1 and TRBJ2-7, with 9 positions matching TRBD2. Germline-derived CDR1 and CDR2 are DFQATT and SNEGSKA (reference sequence). V shed 6 bases and J 2 bases; nucleotides not matched to a gene: 8. CDR3 size: 14 residues. The CDR3: CSALPRGRAYEQYF. CDR3 nucleotide sequence: TGCAGTGCCCTCCCCCGCGGGAGGGCCTACGAGCAGTACTTC.

The rearrangement uses TRBV5-1 and TRBJ1-4, with D uncertain. CDR1 is SGHRS and CDR2 is YFSETQ in the germline V gene. This CDR3 spans 14 amino acids. V lost 0 bases, J lost 0 bases, and 3 bases lay in between. The CDR3 region is CASSLGSTNEKLFF. CDR3 in DNA: TGCGCCAGCAGCTTGGGTTCAACTAATGAAAAACTGTTTTTT.

J is TRBJ2-5 and V is TRBV10-3; D might be TRBD1 (5 bases). The V gene's germline CDR1 is ENHRY and CDR2 SYGVKD. Trimming stripped 0 bases from V and 0 bases from J, with 8 bases between. This CDR3 region has 15 residues. CDR3 residues: CAISESMDNQETQYF. DNA of the CDR3: TGTGCCATCAGTGAGTCGATGGACAACCAAGAGACCCAGTACTTC.

In its sample, this clonotype was seen many times. The V and J genes are TRBV5-1 and TRBJ2-7, with TRBD1 matching 9 bases. CDR1 is SGHRS, CDR2 YFSETQ, per germline. V gave up 4 bases and J gave up 6 bases; unmatched junction bases: 5. The CDR3 is 13 amino acids. The CDR3 bases are TGCGCCAGCAGCGCCGGGACAGGGACCGAGCAGTACTTC. Encoded protein: CASSAGTGTEQYF.

This clonotype was seen ten or more times. This chain connects TRBV6-6 to TRBJ1-5; 11 nucleotides agree with TRBD1. The CDR3 contains 16 residues. Germline CDR1 reads MNHNY; CDR2 reads SVGAGI (reference sequence). V was pared by 5 bases and J by 6 bases, with 9 bases of the junction left unmatched. As DNA, the CDR3 is TGTGCCAGCAGTAGGAGCCGGGACAGGGGGATTCAGCCCCAGCATTTT. Translation: CASSRSRDRGIQPQHF.

This clonotype has a count of ten or more. The gene calls are TRBV12-3 or TRBV12-4 and TRBJ1-1; 8 positions agree with TRBD1. The CDR3 contains 16 residues. With V trimmed by 5 bases and J by 1 base, 9 bases remained unmatched. CDR3 sequence: CASSHSIGQGNTEAFF. The CDR3 DNA sequence: TGTGCCAGCAGTCACTCTATCGGACAGGGGAACACTGAAGCTTTCTTT.

Comment on this clonotype: In this CDR3 the conserved last residue, phenylalanine or tryptophan, is missing, so a read error is likely. The chain carries TRBV5-6 and TRBJ2-1; the D is unclear. Trimming pared 0 bases from V and 0 bases from J, leaving 7 bases between. CDR3 length equals 15 residues. Germline lookup yields CDR1 SGHDT and CDR2 YYEEEE. The CDR3, as DNA: TGTGCCAGCAGCTTGGATCGTAGCTCCTACAATGAGCAGTTCCTC. Translation gives CASSLDRSSYNEQFL.

This clonotype was seen repeatedly, ten times or more. The chain uses TRBV9 and TRBJ2-1; TRBD1 or TRBD2 may be the D gene (5 bases each). The V end was cut by 3 bases, the J end by 3 bases, with 16 bases between. The CDR3 extends over 16 amino acids. The V gene's germline CDR1 is SGDLS and CDR2 YYNGEE. Written as DNA, the CDR3 is TGTGCCAGCAGCGAAACTTCGGGACCCATCTACAATGAGCAGTTCTTC. This gives the protein CASSETSGPIYNEQFF.

There are many counts of this clonotype. The chain is built from TRBV4-3 and TRBJ1-1, with a weak D call TRBD1 (5 bases). In germline, CDR1 is LGHNA, CDR2 YSLEER. The CDR3 runs 16 residues. The V end was cut by 2 bases, the J end by 1 base, with 14 bases between. CDR3 DNA sequence: TGCGCCAGCAGCCAAACCCCGGGACGGACGAACACTGAAGCTTTCTTT. Translated, it gives CASSQTPGRTNTEAFF.

This clonotype was found many times. The chain uses TRBV4-1 and TRBJ2-1, with D unresolved. Germline-derived CDR1 and CDR2 are MGHRA and YSYEKL. V shed 3 bases and J shed 0 bases, with 12 bases lying between them. This CDR3 region has 16 residues. The CDR3 region has the DNA TGCGCCAGCAGCCAGTCCTCAACCACCTCCTACAATGAGCAGTTCTTC. It specifies CASSQSSTTSYNEQFF.

A remark on this clonotype: A much larger clonotype is one base distant, so this may be a read error. The chain carries TRBV7-8 and TRBJ2-2; 14 nucleotides line up with TRBD2. Germline loops: CDR1 SGHVS, CDR2 FQNEAQ. Germline trimming cut 5 bases from V and 6 bases from J; bases unmatched to any gene: 2. The length of the CDR3 is 15 residues. The CDR3 DNA is TGTGCCAGCAGCCAGGGACTAGCGGGAGCCGGGGAGCTGTTTTTT. Translated: CASSQGLAGAGELFF.

This clonotype was observed many times. The V and J genes are TRBV12-3 or TRBV12-4 and TRBJ1-1; TRBD1 aligns across 8 bases. CDR3 length equals 14 residues. The V gene end was trimmed by 5 bases and the J gene end by 4 bases; junction bases not matched to a gene: 6. CDR3 residues: CASSPRDRGTEAFF. The CDR3 DNA reads TGTGCCAGCAGTCCAAGAGACAGGGGCACTGAAGCTTTCTTT.

This clonotype was observed many times. V and J are TRBV14 and TRBJ2-7; D not resolved. The CDR3 spans 15 residues. Germline V gene sequence: CDR1 SGHDN, CDR2 FVKESK. V was pared by 1 base and J by 1 base, with 11 bases between. CDR3 residues: CASSQALGLSYEQYF. In DNA form, the CDR3 reads TGTGCCAGCAGCCAAGCCCTAGGCTTATCCTACGAGCAGTACTTC.

This clonotype appeared many times. This sequence joins TRBV11-2 and TRBJ2-7; D perhaps matches TRBD2 (6 bases). Trimming took 6 bases from V and 2 from J, leaving 17 bases between them. CDR1 and CDR2 from the germline V gene are SGHAT and FQNNGV. The CDR3 contains 15 residues. Here the CDR3 reads CASRAGGRKPYEQYF. The CDR3 DNA reads TGTGCCAGCAGGGCCGGGGGTAGGAAACCCTACGAGCAGTACTTC.